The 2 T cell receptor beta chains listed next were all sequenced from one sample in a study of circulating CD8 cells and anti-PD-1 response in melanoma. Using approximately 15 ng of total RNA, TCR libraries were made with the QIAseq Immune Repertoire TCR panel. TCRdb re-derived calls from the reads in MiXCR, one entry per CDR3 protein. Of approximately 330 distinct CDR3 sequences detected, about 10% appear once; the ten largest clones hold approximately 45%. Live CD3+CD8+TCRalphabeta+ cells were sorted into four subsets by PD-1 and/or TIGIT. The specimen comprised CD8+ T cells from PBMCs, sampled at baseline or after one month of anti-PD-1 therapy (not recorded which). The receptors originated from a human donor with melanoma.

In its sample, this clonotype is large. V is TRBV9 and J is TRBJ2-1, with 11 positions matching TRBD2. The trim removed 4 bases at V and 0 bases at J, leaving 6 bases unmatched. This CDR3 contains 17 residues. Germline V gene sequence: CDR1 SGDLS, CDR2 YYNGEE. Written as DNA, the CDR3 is TGTGCCAGCAGCAGAACCGGGACTAGCGGCTCCTACAATGAGCAGTTCTTC. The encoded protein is CASSRTGTSGSYNEQFF.

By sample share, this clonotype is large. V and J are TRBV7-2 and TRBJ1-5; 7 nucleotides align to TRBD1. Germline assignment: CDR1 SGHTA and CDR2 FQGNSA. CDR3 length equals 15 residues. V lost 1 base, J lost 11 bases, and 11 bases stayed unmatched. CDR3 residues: CASSLGRDSPLAQHF. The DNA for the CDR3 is TGTGCCAGCAGCTTAGGCCGGGACAGTCCTCTGGCCCAGCATTTT.